These 5 T cell receptor beta chains were all obtained from the same sample, sequenced in a study of identifying expanded T cells in peripheral blood. Using immunoSEQ multiplex PCR, the repertoire was profiled, and TCRdb retains in-frame clones only, with some absent. Among tens of thousands of clones listed, almost 85% were seen once. The sequencing input was blood. Every receptor here comes from a person aged 18-69 years in good health.

The chain links TRBV18 to TRBJ1-1, with unresolved D. Germline V gene lookup returns CDR1 KGHSH and CDR2 LQKENI. The CDR3 is made up of 16 amino acids. V lost 2 bases and J lost 4, with 17 bases in between. CDR3 residues: CASSPSGPGGSTEAFF. The CDR3 DNA follows: TGTGCCAGCTCACCATCCGGCCCGGGCGGAAGCACTGAAGCTTTCTTT.

The genes are TRBV7-2 and TRBJ1-4; TRBD1 agrees at 9 bases. Trimming took 2 bases from V and 7 from J; bases not matched to a gene: 5. CDR1 is SGHTA, CDR2 FQGNSA, per germline. The CDR3 has 15 residues. For the CDR3, the DNA is TGTGCCAGCAGCTTATGGACAGGGGTTGGTGAAAAACTGTTTTTT. It translates to CASSLWTGVGEKLFF.

The chain has TRBV5-1 and TRBJ1-2; no reliable D call. In germline, CDR1 is SGHRS, CDR2 YFSETQ. The CDR3 has 14 amino acids. V gave up 0 bases and J gave up 2 bases, with 8 bases separating them. CDR3 residues: CASSLDGSNYGYTF. In DNA, the CDR3 is TGCGCCAGCAGCTTGGACGGCAGCAACTATGGCTACACCTTC.

The CDR3 sequence: CASSKGLAGARFYTDTQYF. The CDR3 DNA follows: TGTGCCAGCAGTAAGGGACTAGCGGGAGCGAGGTTCTACACAGATACGCAGTATTTT. The chain employs TRBV2 and TRBJ2-3; TRBD2 matches 14 bases. The CDR3 is 19 amino acids. Per the germline V gene, CDR1 is SNHLY and CDR2 is FYNNEI. Trimming took 5 bases from V and 2 from J; bases not matched to a gene: 12.

V and J are TRBV5-1 and TRBJ2-5; D call uncertain. Trimming removed 0 bases from V and 3 bases from J, with 12 bases in between. The CDR3 runs to 15 residues. Looked up from germline, CDR1 is SGHRS and CDR2 is YFSETQ. The chain's CDR3 is CASSLALTAEETQYF. The CDR3 region has the DNA TGCGCCAGCAGCTTGGCGTTAACAGCCGAAGAGACCCAGTACTTC.